The 30 T cell receptor beta chains in this list originate from one sample, sequenced in a study of blood T cell repertoires in COVID-19. TCRdb's copy holds only in-frame clones and misses some; the assay was immunoSEQ multiplex PCR. The repertoire holds 50,000 or so clones, approximately 87% seen once, with approximately 4.5% in the top ten. The source material was peripheral blood. Receptor source: a man aged 35-49 years with active COVID-19.

This clone was detected a few times. The chain employs TRBV6-4 and TRBJ2-7; 9 bases fit TRBD1. This CDR3 has 14 amino acids. V dropped 6 bases and J dropped 2; count of bases not matched to a gene: 5. Germline CDR1 is MRHNA and CDR2 is SNTAGT. The chain's CDR3 is CASRARDRAYEQYF. CDR3 bases: TGTGCCAGCAGAGCCCGGGACAGGGCCTACGAGCAGTACTTC.

Points on this clone: The junction does not match germline at one end; this may be a read error. V and J are TRBV28 and TRBJ2-7; the D is unclear. This CDR3 is 13 amino acids long. From germline, CDR1 is MDHEN and CDR2 SYDVKM. The CDR3 coding sequence is TGTGCCAGCAGTTTACCTAACTCCCACGAGCAGTACTTC. Its protein product is CASSLPNSHEQYF.

This clone occurred once. The chain has TRBV19 and TRBJ2-7; 8 bases line up with TRBD1. Trimming removed 3 bases from V and 0 bases from J; junction bases left unmatched: 7. The CDR3 runs 16 residues. Germline values: CDR1 LNHDA, CDR2 SQIVND (reference sequence). The CDR3 loop is CASSIGQGTTSYEQYF. As DNA, the CDR3 is TGTGCCAGTAGTATCGGACAGGGAACGACCTCCTACGAGCAGTACTTC.

This clone came up once. The CDR3 nucleotides read TGTGCCAGCAGGAGGGACAGGGAAAATGAAAAACTGTTTTTT. Its translation is CASRRDRENEKLFF. This sequence joins TRBV6-5 and TRBJ1-4; 9 bases line up with TRBD1. Trimming took 6 bases from V and 5 from J; bases not matched to a gene: 4. The CDR3 totals 14 residues. Germline-derived CDR1 and CDR2 are MNHEY and SVGAGI.

The V and J genes are TRBV9 and TRBJ1-2, with a weak D call TRBD1 (6 bases). Deletions cut 4 bases from V and 0 bases from J, with 7 bases between. The CDR3 loop spans 13 amino acids. In germline, CDR1 is SGDLS, CDR2 YYNGEE. CDR3 sequence reads: CASSRTANYGYTF. The DNA of the CDR3 is TGTGCCAGCAGCCGGACAGCTAACTATGGCTACACCTTC.

The V gene is TRBV27, the J gene TRBJ1-2, with D possibly matching TRBD1 (5 bases). This CDR3 comprises 13 residues. Deletions cut 8 bases from V and 4 bases from J, with 14 bases between. The germline V gene encodes CDR1 MNHEY and CDR2 SMNVEV (reference sequence). This chain's CDR3 is CASRKRDFYGYTF. The CDR3 DNA reads as TGTGCCAGCCGCAAAAGGGACTTCTATGGCTACACCTTC.

About this clone itself: Other DNA sequences within the sample encode an identical CDR3. The chain uses TRBV7-9 and TRBJ2-3; 7 bases align to TRBD1. The V gene end was trimmed by 5 bases and the J gene end by 0 bases; junction bases not matched to a gene: 2. Germline assignment: CDR1 SEHNR and CDR2 FQNEAQ (reference sequence). The CDR3 has 14 residues. The DNA of the CDR3 is TGTGCCAGCAGCCTGACAGGGAGCACAGATACGCAGTATTTT. Protein: CASSLTGSTDTQYF.

V and J are TRBV6-2 or TRBV6-3 and TRBJ2-1; weak D call: TRBD2 (6 bases). With 4 bases removed from V and 6 bases from J, the gap between germline ends came to 13 bases. Germline CDR1 MNHEY, CDR2 SVGEGT. The CDR3 is 14 residues long. CDR3 protein: CASSSPGLINEQFF. Here the CDR3 DNA reads TGTGCCAGCAGTTCTCCGGGACTTATCAATGAGCAGTTCTTC.

For the CDR3, the DNA is TGCGCCAGCAGTGACCCGACTAGCGGGAGGGCAGATACGCAGTATTTT. Its protein is CASSDPTSGRADTQYF. The V gene is TRBV10-1, the J gene TRBJ2-3, with 14 bases fitting TRBD2. This CDR3 region has 16 residues. Losses at the gene ends were 3 bases for V and 4 bases for J; bases not matched to a gene: 3. Per germline, CDR1 WNHNN and CDR2 SYGVQD (reference sequence).

Here the CDR3 reads CASSGTGYGTFEQFF. DNA of the CDR3: TGTGCCAGCAGCGGAACAGGGTATGGGACGTTTGAGCAGTTCTTC. The chain joins TRBV5-4 to TRBJ2-1, with D possibly being TRBD1 (6 bases). Germline CDR1 reads SGHNT; CDR2 reads YYREEE (reference sequence). Trimming left V 4 bases short and J 9 bases short, with 20 bases between. This CDR3 is built from 15 residues.

This sequence joins TRBV11-2 and TRBJ2-7; TRBD2 aligns across 7 bases. CDR1 and CDR2 (germline): SGHAT, FQNNGV. This CDR3 is built from 15 residues. With V trimmed by 4 bases and J by 0 bases, 6 bases remained unmatched. CDR3 DNA sequence: TGTGCCAGCAGCTCCCGGGAGCGGGGCTCCTACGAGCAGTACTTC. Translating gives CASSSRERGSYEQYF.

The J gene is TRBJ1-1, the V gene TRBV2; a possible D gene is TRBD1 (6 bases). Germline V gene data show CDR1 as SNHLY and CDR2 as FYNNEI. The CDR3 is 14 amino acids. Trimming took off 7 bases at V and 1 base at J, with 13 bases between the two ends. The CDR3 protein is CASNLGGANTEAFF. The CDR3 coding sequence is TGTGCCAGCAACCTGGGGGGGGCGAACACTGAAGCTTTCTTT.

J is TRBJ2-3 and V is TRBV5-1, with D possibly being TRBD2 (5 bases). This CDR3 spans 16 amino acids. Looked up from germline, CDR1 is SGHRS and CDR2 is YFSETQ. The V end was cut by 0 bases, the J end by 0 bases, with 11 bases between. The CDR3 spells CASSLGSETSTDTQYF. CDR3 sequence (DNA): TGCGCCAGCAGCTTGGGTAGCGAGACTAGCACAGATACGCAGTATTTT.

The chain employs TRBV5-4 and TRBJ1-2, with D possibly TRBD1 on 5 matching bases. V lost 0 bases, J lost 4 bases, and 7 bases lay in between. The CDR3 has 13 residues. Germline assignment: CDR1 SGHNT and CDR2 YYREEE (reference sequence). CDR3 sequence reads: CASSLAGIYGYTF. The CDR3 region has the DNA TGTGCCAGCAGCTTGGCAGGGATCTATGGCTACACCTTC.

The rearrangement uses TRBV2 and TRBJ2-7; TRBD1 matches 7 bases. CDR3 length equals 15 residues. The trim removed 4 bases at V and 2 bases at J, leaving 8 bases unmatched. Germline CDR1 is SNHLY and CDR2 is FYNNEI. CDR3 in amino acids: CASSGQGESTYEQYF. CDR3 sequence (DNA): TGTGCCAGCAGTGGACAGGGAGAATCCACCTACGAGCAGTACTTC.

The sample holds a few counts of this clone. The chain recombines TRBV6-5 with TRBJ1-1; 10 bases map to TRBD1. V shed 6 bases and J 6 bases; nucleotides not matched to a gene: 10. CDR1 MNHEY and CDR2 SVGAGI come from the germline V gene. This CDR3 spans 15 amino acids. CDR3 residues: CASRLRDRGFAEAFF. The CDR3 DNA follows: TGTGCCAGCAGACTCCGGGACAGGGGATTCGCTGAAGCTTTCTTT.

The chain links TRBV4-1 to TRBJ2-2; 8 bases map to TRBD2. Trimming cost V 1 base and J 4 bases; bases outside gene matches: 5. Germline V CDR1 and CDR2: MGHRA, YSYEKL. The CDR3 is 16 amino acids. CDR3 in DNA: TGCGCCAGCAGCCAAGGGGCGGGAGGAGTCACCGGGGAGCTGTTTTTT. Translation gives CASSQGAGGVTGELFF.

This CDR3 reads CASSLGRGTNEKLFF. Here the CDR3 DNA reads TGCGCCAGCAGCTTGGGCCGGGGAACTAATGAAAAACTGTTTTTT. The chain has TRBV5-1 and TRBJ1-4, with D unresolved. Germline assignment: CDR1 SGHRS and CDR2 YFSETQ. V was pared by 0 bases and J by 1 base, with 7 bases between. This CDR3 region has 15 residues.

This rearrangement joins TRBV7-8 to TRBJ1-1; D not resolved. Germline CDR1 SGHVS, CDR2 FQNEAQ. This CDR3 is 16 amino acids long. Trimming removed 2 bases at V and 0 bases at J, with 13 bases between. In DNA form, the CDR3 reads TGTGCCAGCAGCTTAAAAACACAGATCATGAACACTGAAGCTTTCTTT. Protein sequence: CASSLKTQIMNTEAFF.

The chain carries TRBV30 and TRBJ2-2; D call uncertain. The CDR3 runs to 13 residues. Germline V lookup: CDR1 GTSNPN, CDR2 SVGIG (reference sequence). V was clipped by 2 bases and J by 2 bases, with 6 bases between them. For the CDR3, the DNA is TGTGCCTGGAGTAAGAGTAACACCGGGGAGCTGTTTTTT. Its translation: CAWSKSNTGELFF.

The rearrangement joins TRBV7-9 to TRBJ1-2, with D perhaps TRBD1 (5 bases). This CDR3 is built from 14 residues. V was cut by 4 bases and J by 2 bases, with 11 bases left in between. The germline V gene has CDR1 SEHNR and CDR2 FQNEAQ (reference sequence). The DNA for the CDR3 is TGTGCCAGCAGCTCCGAACGGGGGAACTATGGCTACACCTTC. It encodes CASSSERGNYGYTF.

The rearrangement links TRBV6-6 to TRBJ1-2; TRBD1 matches at 7 bases. This CDR3 spans 19 amino acids. The trim removed 5 bases at V and 2 bases at J, leaving 20 bases unmatched. CDR1 is MNHNY, CDR2 SVGAGI, per germline (reference sequence). The CDR3 is CASSQTVSTVRGRNYGYTF. Here the CDR3 DNA reads TGTGCCAGCAGTCAAACCGTCTCGACAGTCAGGGGGAGGAACTATGGCTACACCTTC.

This chain links TRBV11-2 with TRBJ2-3, with 7 bases identical to TRBD1. The germline gives CDR1 SGHAT, CDR2 FQNNGV. The CDR3 runs to 19 residues. With 7 bases clipped from V and 3 bases from J, the junction kept 22 bases outside the gene matches. CDR3 sequence (DNA): TGTGCCAGCACTGTCCTGGGACAGCTGCCTTCTGAAGGGACAGATACGCAGTATTTT. Protein sequence: CASTVLGQLPSEGTDTQYF.

The V and J genes are TRBV19 and TRBJ2-1; 10 positions agree with TRBD2. J lost 9 bases, V lost 5 bases, and 10 bases had no gene match. Per the germline V gene, CDR1 is LNHDA and CDR2 is SQIVND (reference sequence). CDR3 length equals 15 residues. CDR3 protein: CASSATSGPTREQFF. The CDR3 DNA reads as TGTGCCAGTAGTGCGACTAGCGGGCCGACTCGTGAGCAGTTCTTC.

The chain carries TRBV4-1 and TRBJ2-7; maybe TRBD1 (5 bases). V gave up 6 bases and J gave up 5 bases, with 11 bases separating them. Germline V gene data show CDR1 as MGHRA and CDR2 as YSYEKL. The CDR3 totals 12 residues. CDR3 DNA: TGCGCCAGCAGTCCCACAGGTGACGAGCAGTACTTC. This translates into CASSPTGDEQYF.

The V and J genes are TRBV5-1 and TRBJ1-2; TRBD1 agrees at 12 bases. CDR1 and CDR2 (germline): SGHRS, YFSETQ. Unmatched junction bases numbered 11, after V lost 4 bases and J lost 7 bases. This CDR3 spans 16 amino acids. The CDR3 spells CASSQQPGQGAGGYTF. The CDR3 coding sequence is TGCGCCAGCAGCCAGCAGCCGGGACAGGGGGCAGGTGGCTACACCTTC.

The V and J genes are TRBV19 and TRBJ1-5; TRBD1 is a possible D gene (5 bases). Trimming removed 4 bases from V and 3 bases from J, with 13 bases in between. From germline, CDR1 is LNHDA and CDR2 SQIVND (reference sequence). This CDR3 has 15 amino acids. The CDR3 coding sequence is TGTGCCAGTAGTAGTCAGGGATGGGACAATCAGCCCCAGCATTTT. This sequence encodes CASSSQGWDNQPQHF.

This chain joins TRBV10-3 and TRBJ2-2, with 7 bases identical to TRBD1. In germline, CDR1 is ENHRY, CDR2 SYGVKD. The CDR3 has 13 residues. V lost 3 bases, J lost 6 bases, and 1 base stayed unmatched. The CDR3 DNA reads as TGTGCCATCAGTGACACAGGGGCCGGGGAGCTGTTTTTT. Its protein is CAISDTGAGELFF.

As for this clone: Other DNA sequences in the same sample also yield this CDR3. The V call is TRBV9, the J call TRBJ2-7; TRBD2 might be the D (5 bases). V lost 0 bases to trimming and J lost 1 base, with 11 bases between them. Germline V gene sequence: CDR1 SGDLS, CDR2 YYNGEE. This CDR3 comprises 15 residues. CDR3 region: CASSVGGWASYEQYF. The DNA of the CDR3 is TGTGCCAGCAGCGTAGGAGGGTGGGCGTCCTACGAGCAGTACTTC.

V is TRBV9 and J is TRBJ1-2; TRBD1 matches 12 bases. V was clipped by 3 bases and J by 3 bases; unmatched bases: 3. The CDR3 has 15 amino acids. Germline loops: CDR1 SGDLS, CDR2 YYNGEE. The CDR3 DNA reads TGTGCCAGCAGCGGGGACAGGGGGCGGCACTATGGCTACACCTTC. Translated: CASSGDRGRHYGYTF. Variable domain in full (rest from reference TRBV9 and TRBJ1-2): DSGVTQTPKHLITATGQRVTLRCSPRSGDLSVYWYQQSLDQGLQFLIQYYNGEERAKGNILERFSAQQFPDLHSELNLSSLELGDSALYFCASSGDRGRHYGYTFGSGTRLTVV.